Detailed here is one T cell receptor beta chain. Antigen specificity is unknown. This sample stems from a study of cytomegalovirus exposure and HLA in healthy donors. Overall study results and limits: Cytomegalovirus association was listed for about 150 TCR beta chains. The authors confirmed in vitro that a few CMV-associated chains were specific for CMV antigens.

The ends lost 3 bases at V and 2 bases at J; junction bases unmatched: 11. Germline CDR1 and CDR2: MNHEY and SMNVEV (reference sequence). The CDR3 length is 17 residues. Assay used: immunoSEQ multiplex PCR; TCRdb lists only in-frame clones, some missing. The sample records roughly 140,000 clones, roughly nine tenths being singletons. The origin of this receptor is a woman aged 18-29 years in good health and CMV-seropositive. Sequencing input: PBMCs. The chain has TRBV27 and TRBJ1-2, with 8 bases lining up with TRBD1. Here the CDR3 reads CASSFHGQGMMNYGYTF. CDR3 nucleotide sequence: TGTGCCAGCAGTTTCCACGGACAGGGAATGATGAACTATGGCTACACCTTC.